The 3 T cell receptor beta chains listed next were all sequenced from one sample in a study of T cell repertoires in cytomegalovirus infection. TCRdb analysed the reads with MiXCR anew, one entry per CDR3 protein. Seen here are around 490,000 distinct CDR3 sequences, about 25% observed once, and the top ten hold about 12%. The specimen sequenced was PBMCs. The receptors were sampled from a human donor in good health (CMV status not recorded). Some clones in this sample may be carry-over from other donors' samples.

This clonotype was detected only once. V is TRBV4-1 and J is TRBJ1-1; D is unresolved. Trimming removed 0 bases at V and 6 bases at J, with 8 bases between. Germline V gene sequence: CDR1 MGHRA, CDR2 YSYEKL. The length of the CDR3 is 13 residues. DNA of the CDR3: TGCGCCAGCAGCCAAGATGATGGGGCTGAAGCTTTCTTT. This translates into CASSQDDGAEAFF.

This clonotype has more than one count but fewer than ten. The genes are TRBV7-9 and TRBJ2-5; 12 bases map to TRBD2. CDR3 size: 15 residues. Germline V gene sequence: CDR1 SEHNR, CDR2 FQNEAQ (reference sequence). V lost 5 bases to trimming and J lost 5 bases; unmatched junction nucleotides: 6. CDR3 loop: CASSPRLAGDETQYF. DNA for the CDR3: TGTGCCAGCAGCCCCCGACTAGCGGGAGACGAGACCCAGTACTTC.

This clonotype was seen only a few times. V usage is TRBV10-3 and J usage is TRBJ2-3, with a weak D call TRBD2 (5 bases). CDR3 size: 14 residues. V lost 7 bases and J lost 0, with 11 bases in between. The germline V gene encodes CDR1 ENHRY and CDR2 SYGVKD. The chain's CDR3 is CAINSRGSTDTQYF. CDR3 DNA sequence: TGTGCCATCAATAGCCGCGGGAGCACAGATACGCAGTATTTT.